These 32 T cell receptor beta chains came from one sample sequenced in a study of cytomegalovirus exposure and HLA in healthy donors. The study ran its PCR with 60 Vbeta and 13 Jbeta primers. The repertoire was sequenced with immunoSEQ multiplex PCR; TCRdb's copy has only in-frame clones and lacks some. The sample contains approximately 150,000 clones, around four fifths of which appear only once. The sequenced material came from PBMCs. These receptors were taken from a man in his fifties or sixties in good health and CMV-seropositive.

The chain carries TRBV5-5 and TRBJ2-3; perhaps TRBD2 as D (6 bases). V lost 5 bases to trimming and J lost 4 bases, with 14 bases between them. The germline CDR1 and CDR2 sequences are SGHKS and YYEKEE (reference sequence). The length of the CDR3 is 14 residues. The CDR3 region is CASRTTRGADTQYF. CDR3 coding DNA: TGTGCCAGCAGGACCACCCGCGGGGCAGATACGCAGTATTTT.

CDR3 bases: TGTGCCATCAGGGGCGAGGGGGAGACCGGGGAGCTGTTTTTT. It translates to CAIRGEGETGELFF. The genes are TRBV10-3 and TRBJ2-2; tentative D call: TRBD1 (6 bases). V dropped 6 bases and J dropped 5 bases, with 13 bases sitting between them. This CDR3 has 14 residues. CDR1 and CDR2 from the germline V gene are ENHRY and SYGVKD.

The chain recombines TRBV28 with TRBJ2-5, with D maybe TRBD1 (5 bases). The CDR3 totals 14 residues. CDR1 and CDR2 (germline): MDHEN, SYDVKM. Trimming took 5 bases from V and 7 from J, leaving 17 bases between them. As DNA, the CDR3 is TGTGCCAGCAGTCCAAGGGGTGGCACAGGGACCCAGTACTTC. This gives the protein CASSPRGGTGTQYF.

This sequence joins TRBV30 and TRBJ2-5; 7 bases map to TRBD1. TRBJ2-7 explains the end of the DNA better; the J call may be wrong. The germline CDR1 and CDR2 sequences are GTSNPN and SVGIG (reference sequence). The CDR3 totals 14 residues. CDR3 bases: TGTGCCTGGAGAGGAGACAGGGATGCCTACGAGCAGTACTTC. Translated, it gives CAWRGDRDAYEQYF.

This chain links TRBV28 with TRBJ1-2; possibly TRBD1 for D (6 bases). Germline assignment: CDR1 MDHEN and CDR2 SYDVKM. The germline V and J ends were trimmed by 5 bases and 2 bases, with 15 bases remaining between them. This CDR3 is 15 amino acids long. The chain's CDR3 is CASSPGGQLNYGYTF. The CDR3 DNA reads TGTGCCAGCAGTCCGGGAGGACAGTTAAACTATGGCTACACCTTC.

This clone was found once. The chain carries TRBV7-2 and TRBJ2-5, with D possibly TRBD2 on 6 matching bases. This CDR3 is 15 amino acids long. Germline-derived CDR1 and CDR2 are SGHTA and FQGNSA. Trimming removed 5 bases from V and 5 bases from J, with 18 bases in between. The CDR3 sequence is CASSANREQGETQYF. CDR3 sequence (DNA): TGTGCCAGCAGCGCTAACCGGGAGCAAGGGGAGACCCAGTACTTC. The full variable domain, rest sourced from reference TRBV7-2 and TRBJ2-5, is GAGVSQSPSNKVTEKGKDVELRCDPISGHTALYWYRQSLGQGLEFLIYFQGNSAPDKSGLPSDRFSAERTGGSVSTLTIQRTQQEDSAVYLCASSANREQGETQYFGPGTRLLVL.

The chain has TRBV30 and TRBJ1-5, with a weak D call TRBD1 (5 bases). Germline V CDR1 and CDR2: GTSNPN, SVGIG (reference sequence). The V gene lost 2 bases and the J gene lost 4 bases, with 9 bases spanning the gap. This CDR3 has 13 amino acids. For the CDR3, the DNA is TGTGCCTGGAGTTTGCAGGGAAATCAGCCCCAGCATTTT. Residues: CAWSLQGNQPQHF. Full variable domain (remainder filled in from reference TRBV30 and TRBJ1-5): SQTIHQWPATLVQPVGSPLSLECTVEGTSNPNLYWYRQAAGRGLQLLFYSVGIGQISSEVPQNLSASRPQDRQFILSSKKLLLSDSGFYLCAWSLQGNQPQHFGDGTRLSIL.

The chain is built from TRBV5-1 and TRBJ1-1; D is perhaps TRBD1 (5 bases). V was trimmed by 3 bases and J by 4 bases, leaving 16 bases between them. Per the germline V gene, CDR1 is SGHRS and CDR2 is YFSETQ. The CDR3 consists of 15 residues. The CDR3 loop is CASSWGDASGTEAFF. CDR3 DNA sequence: TGCGCCAGCAGCTGGGGGGATGCGTCCGGCACTGAAGCTTTCTTT.

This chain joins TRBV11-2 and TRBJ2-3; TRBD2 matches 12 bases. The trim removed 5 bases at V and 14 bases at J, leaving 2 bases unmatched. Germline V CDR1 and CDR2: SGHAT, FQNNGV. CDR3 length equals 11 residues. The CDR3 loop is CASSPGLAGYF. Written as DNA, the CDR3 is TGTGCCAGCAGCCCGGGACTAGCGGGGTATTTT.

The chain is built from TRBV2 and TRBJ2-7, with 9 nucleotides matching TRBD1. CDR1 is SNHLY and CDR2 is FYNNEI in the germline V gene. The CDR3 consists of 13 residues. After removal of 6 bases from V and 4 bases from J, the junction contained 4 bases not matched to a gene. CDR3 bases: TGTGCCAGCAGAGGACAGGGGCTGTACGAGCAGTACTTC. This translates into CASRGQGLYEQYF.

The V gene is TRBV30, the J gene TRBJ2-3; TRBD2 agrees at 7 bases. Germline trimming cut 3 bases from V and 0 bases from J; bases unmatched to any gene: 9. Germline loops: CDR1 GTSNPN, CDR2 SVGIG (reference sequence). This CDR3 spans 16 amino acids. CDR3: CAWSGGGGGSTDTQYF. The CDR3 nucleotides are TGTGCCTGGAGCGGAGGTGGGGGGGGTAGCACAGATACGCAGTATTTT. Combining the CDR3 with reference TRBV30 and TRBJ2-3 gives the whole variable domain SQTIHQWPATLVQPVGSPLSLECTVEGTSNPNLYWYRQAAGRGLQLLFYSVGIGQISSEVPQNLSASRPQDRQFILSSKKLLLSDSGFYLCAWSGGGGGSTDTQYFGPGTRLTVL.

The CDR3 sequence is CASSYAAMYEQYF. CDR3 coding DNA: TGTGCCAGCAGTTACGCGGCGATGTACGAGCAGTACTTC. The V call is TRBV6-5, the J call TRBJ2-7; D is ambiguous. CDR1 is MNHEY and CDR2 is SVGAGI in the germline V gene. The CDR3 is 13 residues long. The V end was cut by 2 bases, the J end by 4 bases, with 9 bases between.

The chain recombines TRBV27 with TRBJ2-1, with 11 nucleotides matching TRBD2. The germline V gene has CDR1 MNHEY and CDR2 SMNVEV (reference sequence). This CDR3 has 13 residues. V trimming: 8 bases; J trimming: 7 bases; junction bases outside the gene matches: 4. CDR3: CASFSGGANEQFF. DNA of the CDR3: TGTGCCAGCTTTAGCGGGGGGGCTAATGAGCAGTTCTTC.

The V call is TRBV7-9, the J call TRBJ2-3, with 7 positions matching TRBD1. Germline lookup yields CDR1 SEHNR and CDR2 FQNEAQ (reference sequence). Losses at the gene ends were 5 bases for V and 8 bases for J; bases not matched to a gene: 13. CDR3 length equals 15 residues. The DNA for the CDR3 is TGTGCCAGCAGCCTCTCCGGGACAGTGCTTTTTACGCAGTATTTT. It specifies CASSLSGTVLFTQYF.

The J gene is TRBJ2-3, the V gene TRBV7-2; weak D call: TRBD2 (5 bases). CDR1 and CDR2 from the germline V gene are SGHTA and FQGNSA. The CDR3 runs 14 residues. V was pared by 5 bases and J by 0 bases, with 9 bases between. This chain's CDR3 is CASSMTGSTDTQYF. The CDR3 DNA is TGTGCCAGCAGCATGACGGGGAGCACAGATACGCAGTATTTT.

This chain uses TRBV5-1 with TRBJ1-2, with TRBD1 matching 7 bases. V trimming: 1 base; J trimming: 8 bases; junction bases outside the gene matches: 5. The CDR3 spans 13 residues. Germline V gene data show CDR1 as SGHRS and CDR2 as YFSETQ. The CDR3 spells CASSLQGGVGYTF. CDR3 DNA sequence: TGCGCCAGCAGCTTGCAGGGGGGCGTCGGCTACACCTTC.

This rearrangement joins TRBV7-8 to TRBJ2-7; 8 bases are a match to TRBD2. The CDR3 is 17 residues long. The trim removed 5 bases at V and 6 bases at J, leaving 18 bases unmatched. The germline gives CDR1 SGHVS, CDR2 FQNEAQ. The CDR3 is CASSPGGVVSIPREQYF. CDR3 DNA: TGTGCCAGCAGCCCGGGAGGGGTCGTGTCTATTCCCCGCGAGCAGTACTTC.

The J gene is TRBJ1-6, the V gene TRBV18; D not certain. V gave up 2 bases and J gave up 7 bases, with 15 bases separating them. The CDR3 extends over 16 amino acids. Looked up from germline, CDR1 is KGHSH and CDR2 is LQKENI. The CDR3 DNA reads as TGTGCCAGCTCACCAGGTGGCGCGGGAGTAAATTCACCCCTCCACTTT. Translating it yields CASSPGGAGVNSPLHF. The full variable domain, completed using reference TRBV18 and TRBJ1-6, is NAGVMQNPRHLVRRRGQEARLRCSPMKGHSHVYWYRQLPEEGLKFMVYLQKENIIDESGMPKERFSAEFPKEGPSILRIQQVVRGDSAAYFCASSPGGAGVNSPLHFGNGTRLTVT.

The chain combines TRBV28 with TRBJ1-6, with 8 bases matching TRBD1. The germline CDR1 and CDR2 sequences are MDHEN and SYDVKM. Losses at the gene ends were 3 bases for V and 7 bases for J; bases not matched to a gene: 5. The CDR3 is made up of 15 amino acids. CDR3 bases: TGTGCCAGCAGTTTCGCAGGGGGCTTAAATTCACCCCTCCACTTT. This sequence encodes CASSFAGGLNSPLHF.

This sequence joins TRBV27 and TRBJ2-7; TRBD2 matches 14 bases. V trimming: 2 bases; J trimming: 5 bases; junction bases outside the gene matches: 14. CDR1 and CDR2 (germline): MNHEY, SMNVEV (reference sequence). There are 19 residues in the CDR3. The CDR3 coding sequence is TGTGCCAGCAGTTTAAGCCCGTATCTAGGGACTAGCGGGAGCAACGAGCAGTACTTC. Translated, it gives CASSLSPYLGTSGSNEQYF.

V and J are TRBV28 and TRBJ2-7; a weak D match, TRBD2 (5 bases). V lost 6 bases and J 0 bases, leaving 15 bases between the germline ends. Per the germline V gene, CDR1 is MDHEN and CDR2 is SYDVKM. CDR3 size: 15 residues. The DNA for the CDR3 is TGTGCCAGCAGGACGTGGGCTAGCACCTCCTACGAGCAGTACTTC. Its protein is CASRTWASTSYEQYF.

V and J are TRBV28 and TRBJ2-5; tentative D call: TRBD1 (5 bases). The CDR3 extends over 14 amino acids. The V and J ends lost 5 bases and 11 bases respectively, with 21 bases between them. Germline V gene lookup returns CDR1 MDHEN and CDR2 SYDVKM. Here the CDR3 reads CASSPTREPTEQYF. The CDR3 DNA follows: TGTGCCAGCAGTCCGACCAGGGAACCTACAGAGCAGTACTTC.

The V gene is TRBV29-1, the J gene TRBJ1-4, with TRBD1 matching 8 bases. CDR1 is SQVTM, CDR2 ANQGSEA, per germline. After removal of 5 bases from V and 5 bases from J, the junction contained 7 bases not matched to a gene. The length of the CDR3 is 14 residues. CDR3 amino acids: CSVLGQGGNEKLFF. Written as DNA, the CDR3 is TGCAGCGTTCTTGGACAGGGTGGGAATGAAAAACTGTTTTTT.

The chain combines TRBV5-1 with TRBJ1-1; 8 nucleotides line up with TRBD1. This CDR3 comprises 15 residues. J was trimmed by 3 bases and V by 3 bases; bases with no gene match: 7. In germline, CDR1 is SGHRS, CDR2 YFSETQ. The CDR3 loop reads CASSSRTGSDTEAFF. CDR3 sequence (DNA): TGCGCCAGCAGCTCCCGGACAGGGTCGGACACTGAAGCTTTCTTT. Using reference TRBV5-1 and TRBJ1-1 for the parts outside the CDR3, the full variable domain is KAGVTQTPRYLIKTRGQQVTLSCSPISGHRSVSWYQQTPGQGLQFLFEYFSETQRNKGNFPGRFSGRQFSNSRSEMNVSTLELGDSALYLCASSSRTGSDTEAFFGQGTRLTVV.

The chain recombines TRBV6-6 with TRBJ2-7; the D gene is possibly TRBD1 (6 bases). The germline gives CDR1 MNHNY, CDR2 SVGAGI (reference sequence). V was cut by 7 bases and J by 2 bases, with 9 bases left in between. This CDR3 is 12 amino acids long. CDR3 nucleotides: TGTGCCAGCACGGACAGCCCCTACGAGCAGTACTTC. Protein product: CASTDSPYEQYF.

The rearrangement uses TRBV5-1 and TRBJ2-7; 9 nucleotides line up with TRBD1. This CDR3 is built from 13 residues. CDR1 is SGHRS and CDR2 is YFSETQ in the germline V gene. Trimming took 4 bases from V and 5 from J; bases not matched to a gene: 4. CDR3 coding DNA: TGCGCCAGCAGCCGGGGACAGGGCCACGAGCAGTACTTC. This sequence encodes CASSRGQGHEQYF.

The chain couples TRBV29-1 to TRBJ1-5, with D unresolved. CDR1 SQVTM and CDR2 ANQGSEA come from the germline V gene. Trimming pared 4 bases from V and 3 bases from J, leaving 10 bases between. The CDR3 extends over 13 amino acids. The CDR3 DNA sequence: TGCAGCGTTGGAGGTTTATCCAATCAGCCCCAGCATTTT. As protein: CSVGGLSNQPQHF.

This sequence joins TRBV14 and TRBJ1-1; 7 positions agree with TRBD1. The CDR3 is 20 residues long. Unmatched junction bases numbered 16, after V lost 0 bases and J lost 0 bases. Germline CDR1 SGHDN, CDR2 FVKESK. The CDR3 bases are TGTGCCAGCAGCCAAGAAATCAAGCTTGGACAGGAATCCATGAACACTGAAGCTTTCTTT. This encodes CASSQEIKLGQESMNTEAFF.

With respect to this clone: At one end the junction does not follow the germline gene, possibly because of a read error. Written as DNA, the CDR3 is TGTGCCAGCAGCCAGGGCCCTAGCGGGAGGGAGACCCAGTACTTC. Its translation is CASSQGPSGRETQYF. The chain uses TRBV4-1 and TRBJ2-5; TRBD2 aligns across 11 bases. The CDR3 loop spans 15 amino acids. The germline CDR1 and CDR2 sequences are MGHRA and YSYEKL.

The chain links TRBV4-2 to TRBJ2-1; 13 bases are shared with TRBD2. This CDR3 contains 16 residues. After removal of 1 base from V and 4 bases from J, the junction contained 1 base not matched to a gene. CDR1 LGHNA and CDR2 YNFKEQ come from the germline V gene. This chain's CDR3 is CASSQGTSGGYNEQFF. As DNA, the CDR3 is TGTGCCAGCAGCCAAGGGACTAGCGGGGGTTACAATGAGCAGTTCTTC.

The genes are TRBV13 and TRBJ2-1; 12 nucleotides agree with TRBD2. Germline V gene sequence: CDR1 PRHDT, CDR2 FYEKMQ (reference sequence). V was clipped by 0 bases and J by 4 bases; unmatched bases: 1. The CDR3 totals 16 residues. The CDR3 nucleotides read TGTGCCAGCAGCTTAGGCCTAGCGGGAGGGTACAATGAGCAGTTCTTC. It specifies CASSLGLAGGYNEQFF.

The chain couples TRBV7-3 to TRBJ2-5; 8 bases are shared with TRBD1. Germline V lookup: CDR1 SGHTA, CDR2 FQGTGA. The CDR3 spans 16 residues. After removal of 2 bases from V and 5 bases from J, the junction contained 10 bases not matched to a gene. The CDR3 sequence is CASSLGGTGVLETQYF. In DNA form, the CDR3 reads TGTGCCAGCAGCTTAGGCGGGACAGGTGTTCTGGAGACCCAGTACTTC.